The 21 T cell receptor beta chains below were found in one sample sequenced in a study of cytomegalovirus exposure and HLA in healthy donors listed by TCRdb under 2017. Library preparation was by the immunoSEQ multiplex PCR assay. In TCRdb, the immuneACCESS table is reduced to in-frame sequences with V and J assigned. These tables do not hold every clone; where another copy was compared, an unresolved V gene accounts for under half, and the others remain unexplained. Recorded for this sample are roughly 180,000 clones; about 80% of them occurred a single time. The top ten hold around 7% of the sample. The sequencing input was PBMCs. The source of these receptors is a young man in good health and CMV-seropositive.

The rearrangement links TRBV2 to TRBJ1-1, with a tentative D call TRBD1 (5 bases). The CDR3 covers 11 residues. Germline lookup yields CDR1 SNHLY and CDR2 FYNNEI. Trimming shortened V by 1 base and J by 8 bases, and 5 bases separated the two germline ends. The CDR3 is CASSEDREAFF. CDR3 sequence (DNA): TGTGCCAGCAGTGAAGACAGGGAAGCTTTCTTT.

This sequence joins TRBV5-6 and TRBJ2-2; 7 positions match TRBD1. V was clipped by 3 bases and J by 3 bases; unmatched bases: 2. CDR1 SGHDT and CDR2 YYEEEE come from the germline V gene. The CDR3 contains 14 residues. CDR3 DNA: TGTGCCAGCAGCTGGGACAGATACACCGGGGAGCTGTTTTTT. It codes for CASSWDRYTGELFF.

The J gene is TRBJ2-4, the V gene TRBV11-2; 7 bases match TRBD2. Trimming cost V 1 base and J 0 bases; bases outside gene matches: 9. The CDR3 totals 18 residues. From germline, CDR1 is SGHAT and CDR2 FQNNGV. The CDR3 bases are TGTGCCAGCAGCTTAGTATCCGCTAGCGGCATAGCCAAAAACATTCAGTACTTC. This encodes CASSLVSASGIAKNIQYF.

Many counts were recorded for this clone. The rearrangement joins TRBV5-1 to TRBJ1-1, with D hard to call. V was pared by 9 bases and J by 7 bases, with 19 bases between. Germline CDR1 reads SGHRS; CDR2 reads YFSETQ. The CDR3 runs 13 residues. The CDR3 bases are TGCGCCACTAAGAGGAGTTTGACGGGTGAAGCTTTCTTT. Protein: CATKRSLTGEAFF.

The chain uses TRBV27 and TRBJ1-1; D remains ambiguous. From germline, CDR1 is MNHEY and CDR2 SMNVEV (reference sequence). Between the trimmed V and J ends, which lost 8 bases and 8 bases, there was a span of 18 bases. The CDR3 is 13 residues long. In DNA form, the CDR3 reads TGTGCCAGCGGATCCCTCGCACTCGGGGAAGCTTTCTTT. Protein sequence: CASGSLALGEAFF.

The rearrangement links TRBV6-6 to TRBJ1-2; D is possibly TRBD1 (5 bases). This CDR3 has 15 amino acids. Germline loops: CDR1 MNHNY, CDR2 SVGAGI (reference sequence). Between the trimmed V and J ends, which lost 2 bases and 5 bases, there was a span of 15 bases. CDR3 nucleotides: TGTGCCAGCAGTTACCTTCCACAGGCTCTGTATGGCTACACCTTC. This sequence encodes CASSYLPQALYGYTF.

The CDR3 bases are TGTGCCAGCCCGAGGAGGGAAGCGGCCTACGAGCAGTACTTC. Residues: CASPRREAAYEQYF. This chain uses TRBV6-4 with TRBJ2-7, with a tentative D call TRBD2 (6 bases). The length of the CDR3 is 14 residues. CDR1 MRHNA and CDR2 SNTAGT come from the germline V gene. V was cut by 8 bases and J by 2 bases, with 16 bases left in between.

The rearrangement joins TRBV4-1 to TRBJ2-3; a possible D gene is TRBD2 (5 bases). V was pared by 1 base and J by 1 base, with 15 bases between. Germline V lookup: CDR1 MGHRA, CDR2 YSYEKL. This CDR3 comprises 17 residues. The CDR3 reads CASSQVRPGIGTDTQYF. CDR3 DNA: TGCGCCAGCAGCCAAGTTCGTCCGGGAATAGGCACAGATACGCAGTATTTT.

The chain carries TRBV7-9 and TRBJ2-3, with D perhaps matching TRBD2 (6 bases). CDR3 length: 12 residues. Germline CDR1 and CDR2: SEHNR and FQNEAQ (reference sequence). With 1 base removed from V and 12 bases from J, the gap between germline ends came to 11 bases. CDR3 bases: TGTGCCAGCAGCTTAGTGGGCGGGACTCAGTATTTT. Its protein is CASSLVGGTQYF.

This chain links TRBV7-2 with TRBJ2-7; 11 nucleotides agree with TRBD2. The CDR3 length is 16 residues. V lost 5 bases to trimming and J lost 0 bases; unmatched junction nucleotides: 6. In germline, CDR1 is SGHTA, CDR2 FQGNSA. The CDR3 bases are TGTGCCAGCAGCCCCCGACTAGCGGGGACCTCCTACGAGCAGTACTTC. It translates to CASSPRLAGTSYEQYF.

V is TRBV30 and J is TRBJ1-2, with 9 bases matching TRBD1. After removal of 1 base from V and 4 bases from J, the junction contained 4 bases not matched to a gene. Germline V lookup: CDR1 GTSNPN, CDR2 SVGIG (reference sequence). This CDR3 is built from 14 residues. The chain's CDR3 is CAWSGGTGSYGYTF. The CDR3 coding sequence is TGTGCCTGGAGTGGGGGGACAGGGAGCTATGGCTACACCTTC.

V and J are TRBV15 and TRBJ1-4; unclear D gene. Germline-derived CDR1 and CDR2 are LNHNV and YYDKDF (reference sequence). The CDR3 is 14 amino acids. Trimming removed 5 bases at V and 4 bases at J, with 11 bases between. The CDR3 protein is CATSVGGRNEKLFF. DNA for the CDR3: TGTGCCACCAGCGTGGGAGGGCGTAATGAAAAACTGTTTTTT.

J is TRBJ2-7 and V is TRBV29-1; perhaps TRBD1 as D (5 bases). Germline V gene data show CDR1 as SQVTM and CDR2 as ANQGSEA. The length of the CDR3 is 11 residues. Deletions cut 4 bases from V and 5 bases from J, with 9 bases between. In nucleotides, the CDR3 is TGCAGCGTTGCGACAGTACACGAGCAGTACTTC. Encoded protein: CSVATVHEQYF.

This clone was seen at least ten times. J is TRBJ2-5 and V is TRBV9; D is unclear. CDR1 SGDLS and CDR2 YYNGEE come from the germline V gene. Trimming removed 0 bases at V and 4 bases at J, with 10 bases between. The CDR3 has 14 amino acids. In nucleotides, the CDR3 is TGTGCCAGCAGCGTAGGGCCCCTAGGAGAGACCCAGTACTTC. Its protein is CASSVGPLGETQYF.

The chain has TRBV10-3 and TRBJ2-2, with 7 positions matching TRBD1. This CDR3 has 16 residues. Germline values: CDR1 ENHRY, CDR2 SYGVKD. With 0 bases clipped from V and 2 bases from J, the junction kept 3 bases outside the gene matches. The CDR3 is CAISESGTDNTGELFF. CDR3 DNA sequence: TGTGCCATCAGTGAGTCAGGGACAGACAACACCGGGGAGCTGTTTTTT.

The chain uses TRBV19 and TRBJ1-2; 9 nucleotides align to TRBD1. Germline values: CDR1 LNHDA, CDR2 SQIVND (reference sequence). Losses at the gene ends were 5 bases for V and 3 bases for J; bases not matched to a gene: 4. CDR3 length: 14 amino acids. The CDR3 nucleotides are TGTGCCAGTAGTTTGGGACAGGGATACTATGGCTACACCTTC. Its translation: CASSLGQGYYGYTF.

The V gene is TRBV11-2, the J gene TRBJ1-4; 7 bases match TRBD1. Trimming at V came to 1 base and at J to 5 bases, leaving 1 base not matched to a gene. The CDR3 is 14 residues long. CDR1 and CDR2 (germline): SGHAT, FQNNGV. The CDR3 spells CASSLGQGNEKLFF. Here the CDR3 DNA reads TGTGCCAGCAGCTTAGGACAGGGAAATGAAAAACTGTTTTTT.

This clone was counted only a few times. The chain has TRBV5-1 and TRBJ2-1; D is undetermined. Germline CDR1 reads SGHRS; CDR2 reads YFSETQ. The V and J ends lost 4 bases and 7 bases respectively, with 12 bases between them. This CDR3 region has 13 residues. CDR3 loop: CASSTRLGNEQFF. The CDR3 bases are TGCGCCAGCAGCACCAGACTTGGGAATGAGCAGTTCTTC.

The chain links TRBV29-1 to TRBJ1-5; D call uncertain. The CDR3 length is 12 residues. V was clipped by 7 bases and J by 3 bases, with 10 bases between them. The V gene's germline CDR1 is SQVTM and CDR2 ANQGSEA. The CDR3 protein is CSAGNHNQPQHF. CDR3 coding DNA: TGCAGCGCCGGGAATCACAATCAGCCCCAGCATTTT.

The V call is TRBV2, the J call TRBJ2-1; the match to TRBD1 covers 8 bases. J gave up 8 bases and V 6 bases, and 3 bases lay outside the gene matches. Germline V lookup: CDR1 SNHLY, CDR2 FYNNEI. This CDR3 spans 12 amino acids. The CDR3 loop reads CASRDRVDEQFF. The CDR3 nucleotides read TGTGCCAGCAGGGACAGGGTTGATGAGCAGTTCTTC.

J is TRBJ2-1 and V is TRBV13, with D unresolved. The CDR3 is 15 amino acids. Germline CDR1 reads PRHDT; CDR2 reads FYEKMQ (reference sequence). Trimming stripped 1 base from V and 7 bases from J, with 14 bases between. The CDR3, as DNA: TGTGCCAGCAGCTTAGTTATTGGCAGACAAAATGAGCAGTTCTTC. The encoded protein is CASSLVIGRQNEQFF.